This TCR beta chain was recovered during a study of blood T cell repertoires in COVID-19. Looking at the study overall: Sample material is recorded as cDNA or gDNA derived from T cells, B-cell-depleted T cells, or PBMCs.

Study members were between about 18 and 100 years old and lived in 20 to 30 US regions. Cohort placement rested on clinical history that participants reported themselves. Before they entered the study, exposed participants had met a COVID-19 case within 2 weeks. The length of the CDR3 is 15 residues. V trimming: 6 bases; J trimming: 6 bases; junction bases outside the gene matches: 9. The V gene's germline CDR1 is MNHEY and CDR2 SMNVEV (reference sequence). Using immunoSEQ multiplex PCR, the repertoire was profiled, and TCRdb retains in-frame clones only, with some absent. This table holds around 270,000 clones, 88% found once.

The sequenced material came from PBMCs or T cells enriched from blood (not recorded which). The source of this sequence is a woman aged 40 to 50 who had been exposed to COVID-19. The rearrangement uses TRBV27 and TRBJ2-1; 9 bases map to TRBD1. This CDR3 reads CASSLPGTGFNEQFF. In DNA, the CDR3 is TGTGCCAGCAGCCTACCCGGGACAGGGTTCAATGAGCAGTTCTTC.